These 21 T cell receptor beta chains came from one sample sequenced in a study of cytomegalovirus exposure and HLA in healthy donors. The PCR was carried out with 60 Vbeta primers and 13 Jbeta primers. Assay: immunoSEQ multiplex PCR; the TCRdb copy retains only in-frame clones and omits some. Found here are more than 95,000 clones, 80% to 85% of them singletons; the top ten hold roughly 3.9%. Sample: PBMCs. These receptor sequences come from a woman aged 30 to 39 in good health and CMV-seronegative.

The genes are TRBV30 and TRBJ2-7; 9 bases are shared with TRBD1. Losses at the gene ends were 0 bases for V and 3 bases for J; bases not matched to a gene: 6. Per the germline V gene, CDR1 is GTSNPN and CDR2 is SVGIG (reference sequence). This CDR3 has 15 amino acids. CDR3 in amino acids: CAWSVHGQGFYEQYF. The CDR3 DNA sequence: TGTGCCTGGAGTGTACATGGACAGGGGTTCTACGAGCAGTACTTC.

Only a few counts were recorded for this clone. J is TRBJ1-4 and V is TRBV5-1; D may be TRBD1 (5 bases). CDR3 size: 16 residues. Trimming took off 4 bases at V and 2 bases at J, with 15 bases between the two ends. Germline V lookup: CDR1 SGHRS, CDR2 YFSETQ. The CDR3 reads CASSEQGALTNEKLFF. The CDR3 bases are TGCGCCAGCAGCGAACAAGGGGCGCTTACTAATGAAAAACTGTTTTTT.

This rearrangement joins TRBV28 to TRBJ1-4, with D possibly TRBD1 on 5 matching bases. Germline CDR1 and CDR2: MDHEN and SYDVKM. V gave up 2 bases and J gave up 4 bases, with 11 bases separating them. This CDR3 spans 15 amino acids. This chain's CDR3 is CASSLIGRDNEKLFF. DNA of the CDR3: TGTGCCAGCAGTTTAATAGGCAGGGATAATGAAAAACTGTTTTTT.

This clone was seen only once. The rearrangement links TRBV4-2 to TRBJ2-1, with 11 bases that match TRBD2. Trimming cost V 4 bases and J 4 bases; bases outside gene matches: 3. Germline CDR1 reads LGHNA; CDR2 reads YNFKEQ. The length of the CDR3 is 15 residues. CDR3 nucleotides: TGTGCCAGCAGCCTAGCGGGAGGGGTTTACAATGAGCAGTTCTTC. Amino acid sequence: CASSLAGGVYNEQFF.

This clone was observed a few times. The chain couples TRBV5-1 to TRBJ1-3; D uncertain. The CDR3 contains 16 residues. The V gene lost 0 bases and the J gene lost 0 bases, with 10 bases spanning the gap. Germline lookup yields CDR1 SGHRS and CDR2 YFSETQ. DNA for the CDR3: TGCGCCAGCAGCTTGGGCTCGGTGCACTCTGGAAACACCATATATTTT. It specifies CASSLGSVHSGNTIYF.

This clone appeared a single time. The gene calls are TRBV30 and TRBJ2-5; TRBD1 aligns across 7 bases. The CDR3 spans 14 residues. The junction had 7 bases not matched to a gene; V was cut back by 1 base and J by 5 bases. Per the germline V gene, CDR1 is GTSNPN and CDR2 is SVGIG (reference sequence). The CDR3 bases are TGTGCCTGGAGTGAGGGGGCGCGTGGGGAGACCCAGTACTTC. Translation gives CAWSEGARGETQYF.

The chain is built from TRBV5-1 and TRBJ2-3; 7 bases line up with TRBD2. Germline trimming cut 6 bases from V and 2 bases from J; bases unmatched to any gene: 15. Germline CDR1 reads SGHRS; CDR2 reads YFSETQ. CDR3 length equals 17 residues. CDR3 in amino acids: CASTTISGLSTTDTQYF. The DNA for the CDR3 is TGCGCCAGCACCACCATCTCGGGACTATCAACCACAGATACGCAGTATTTT.

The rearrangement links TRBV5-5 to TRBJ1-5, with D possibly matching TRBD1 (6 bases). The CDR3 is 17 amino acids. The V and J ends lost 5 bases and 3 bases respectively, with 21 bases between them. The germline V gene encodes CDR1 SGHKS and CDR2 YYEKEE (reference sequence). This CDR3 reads CASSSGQSASFNQPQHF. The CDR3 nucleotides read TGTGCCAGCAGTTCCGGACAGTCGGCTTCATTCAATCAGCCCCAGCATTTT.

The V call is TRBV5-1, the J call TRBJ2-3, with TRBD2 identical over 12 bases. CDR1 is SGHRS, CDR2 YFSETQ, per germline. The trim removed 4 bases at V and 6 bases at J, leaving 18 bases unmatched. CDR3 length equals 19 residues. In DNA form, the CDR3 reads TGCGCCAGCAGCCAGAAGACAGGGAGACTAGCGGGAGCGTCGGATACGCAGTATTTT. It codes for CASSQKTGRLAGASDTQYF.

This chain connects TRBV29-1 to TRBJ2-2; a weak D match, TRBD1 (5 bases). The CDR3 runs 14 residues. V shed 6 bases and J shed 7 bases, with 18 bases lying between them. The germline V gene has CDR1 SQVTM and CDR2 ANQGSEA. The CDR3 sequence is CSVVVSRVGGELFF. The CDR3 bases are TGCAGCGTCGTTGTGTCCAGGGTGGGCGGGGAGCTGTTTTTT.

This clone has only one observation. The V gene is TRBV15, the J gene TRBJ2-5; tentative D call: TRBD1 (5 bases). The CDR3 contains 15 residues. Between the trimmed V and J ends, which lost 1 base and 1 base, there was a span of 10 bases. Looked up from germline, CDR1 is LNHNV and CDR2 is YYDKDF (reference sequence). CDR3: CATSRVIDSQETQYF. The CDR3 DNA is TGTGCCACCAGCAGAGTTATCGACAGCCAAGAGACCCAGTACTTC.

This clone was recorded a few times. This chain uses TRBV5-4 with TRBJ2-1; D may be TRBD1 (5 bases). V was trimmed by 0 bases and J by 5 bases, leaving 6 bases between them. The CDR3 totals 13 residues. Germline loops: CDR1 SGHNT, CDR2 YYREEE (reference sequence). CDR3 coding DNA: TGTGCCAGCAGCTTGGAGGGGAACAATGAGCAGTTCTTC. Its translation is CASSLEGNNEQFF.

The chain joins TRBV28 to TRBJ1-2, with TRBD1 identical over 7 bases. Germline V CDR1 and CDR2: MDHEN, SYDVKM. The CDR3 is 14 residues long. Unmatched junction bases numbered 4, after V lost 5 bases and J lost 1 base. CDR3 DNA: TGTGCCAGCAGTCCTCAGGGGGTTAACTATGGCTACACCTTC. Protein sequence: CASSPQGVNYGYTF.

In nucleotides, the CDR3 is TGTGCCAGCAGTTTCTCAAGCGGGAATGAGCAGTTCTTC. Translation: CASSFSSGNEQFF. V usage is TRBV27 and J usage is TRBJ2-1, with D maybe TRBD2 (6 bases). Trimming pared 3 bases from V and 7 bases from J, leaving 10 bases between. CDR1 is MNHEY, CDR2 SMNVEV, per germline (reference sequence). The CDR3 spans 13 residues.

CDR3 protein: CASSPDRLNEKLFF. The DNA of the CDR3 is TGTGCCAGCTCACCCGACAGGTTAAATGAAAAACTGTTTTTT. V is TRBV18 and J is TRBJ1-4; D perhaps matches TRBD1 (6 bases). CDR3 length: 14 amino acids. V was pared by 3 bases and J by 5 bases, with 10 bases between. CDR1 and CDR2 (germline): KGHSH, LQKENI.

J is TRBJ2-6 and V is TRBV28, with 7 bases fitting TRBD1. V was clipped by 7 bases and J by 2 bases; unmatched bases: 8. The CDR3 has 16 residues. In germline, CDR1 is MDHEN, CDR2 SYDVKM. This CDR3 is CASNPFGTAGANVLTF. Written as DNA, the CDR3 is TGTGCCAGCAATCCCTTCGGGACAGCTGGGGCCAACGTCCTGACTTTC.

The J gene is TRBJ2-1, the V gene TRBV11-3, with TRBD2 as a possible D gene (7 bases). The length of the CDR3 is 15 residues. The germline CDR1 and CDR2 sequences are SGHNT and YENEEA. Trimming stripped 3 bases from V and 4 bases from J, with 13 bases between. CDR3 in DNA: TGTGCCAGCAGCTTGGGGGGGACACAATACAATGAGCAGTTCTTC. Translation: CASSLGGTQYNEQFF.

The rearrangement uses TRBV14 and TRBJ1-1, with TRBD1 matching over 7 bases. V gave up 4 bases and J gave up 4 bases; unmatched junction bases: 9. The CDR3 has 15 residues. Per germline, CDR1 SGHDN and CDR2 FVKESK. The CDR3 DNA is TGTGCCAGCAGCCCCCAGACAGGGTTGGCCACTGAAGCTTTCTTT. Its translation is CASSPQTGLATEAFF.

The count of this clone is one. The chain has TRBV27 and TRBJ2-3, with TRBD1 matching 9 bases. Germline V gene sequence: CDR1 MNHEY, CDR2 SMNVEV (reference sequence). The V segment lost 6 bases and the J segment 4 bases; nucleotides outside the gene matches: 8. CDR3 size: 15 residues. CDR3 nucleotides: TGTGCCAGCAGCTGGGGACAGGGATACCCAGATACGCAGTATTTT. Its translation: CASSWGQGYPDTQYF.

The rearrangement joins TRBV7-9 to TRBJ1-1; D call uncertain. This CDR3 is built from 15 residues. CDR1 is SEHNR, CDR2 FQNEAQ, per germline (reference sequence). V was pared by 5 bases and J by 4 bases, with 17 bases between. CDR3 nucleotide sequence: TGTGCCAGCAGCGCTAGTAGAACAGAGGGCACTGAAGCTTTCTTT. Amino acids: CASSASRTEGTEAFF.

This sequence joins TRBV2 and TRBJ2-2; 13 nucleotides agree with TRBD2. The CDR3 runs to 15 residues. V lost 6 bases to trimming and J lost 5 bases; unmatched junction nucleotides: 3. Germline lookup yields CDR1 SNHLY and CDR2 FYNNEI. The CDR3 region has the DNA TGTGCCAGCAGCCCGGGACTAGCGGGAACCGGGGAGCTGTTTTTT. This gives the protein CASSPGLAGTGELFF. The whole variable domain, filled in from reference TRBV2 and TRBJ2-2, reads EPEVTQTPSHQVTQMGQEVILRCVPISNHLYFYWYRQILGQKVEFLVSFYNNEISEKSEIFDDQFSVERPDGSNFTLKIRSTKLEDSAMYFCASSPGLAGTGELFFGEGSRLTVL.